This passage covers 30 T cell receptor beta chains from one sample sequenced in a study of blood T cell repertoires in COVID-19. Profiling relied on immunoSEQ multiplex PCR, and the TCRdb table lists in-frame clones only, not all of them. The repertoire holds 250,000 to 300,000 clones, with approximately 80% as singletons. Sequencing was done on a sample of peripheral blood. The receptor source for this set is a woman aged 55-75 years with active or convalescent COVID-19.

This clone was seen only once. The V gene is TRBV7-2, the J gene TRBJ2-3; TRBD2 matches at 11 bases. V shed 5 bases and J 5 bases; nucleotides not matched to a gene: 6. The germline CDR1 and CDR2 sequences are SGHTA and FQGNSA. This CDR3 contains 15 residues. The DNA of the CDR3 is TGTGCCAGCAGCACGACTAGCGGGGTGTTAGATACGCAGTATTTT. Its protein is CASSTTSGVLDTQYF.

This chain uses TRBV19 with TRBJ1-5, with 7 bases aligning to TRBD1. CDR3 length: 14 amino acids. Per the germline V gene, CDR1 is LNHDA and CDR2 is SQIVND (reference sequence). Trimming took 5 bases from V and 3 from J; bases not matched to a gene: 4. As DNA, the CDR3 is TGTGCCAGTAGTCTGACAGGGATCAATCAGCCCCAGCATTTT. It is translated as CASSLTGINQPQHF.

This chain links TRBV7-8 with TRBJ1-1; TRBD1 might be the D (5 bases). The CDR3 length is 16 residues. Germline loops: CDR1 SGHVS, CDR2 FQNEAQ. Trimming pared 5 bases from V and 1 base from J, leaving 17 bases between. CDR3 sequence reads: CASSEIAGRENTEAFF. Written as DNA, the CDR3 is TGTGCCAGCAGCGAAATCGCGGGACGGGAGAACACTGAAGCTTTCTTT. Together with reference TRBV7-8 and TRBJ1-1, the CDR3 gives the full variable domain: GAGVSQSPRYKVAKRGQDVALRCDPISGHVSLFWYQQALGQGPEFLTYFQNEAQLDKSGLPSDRFFAERPEGSVSTLKIQRTQQEDSAVYLCASSEIAGRENTEAFFGQGTRLTVV.

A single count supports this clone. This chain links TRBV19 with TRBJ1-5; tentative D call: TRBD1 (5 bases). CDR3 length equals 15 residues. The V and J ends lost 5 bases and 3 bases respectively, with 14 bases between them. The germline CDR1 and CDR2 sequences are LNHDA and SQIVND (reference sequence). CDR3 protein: CASSPLPGFNQPQHF. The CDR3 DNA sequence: TGTGCCAGTAGTCCACTCCCAGGGTTCAATCAGCCCCAGCATTTT.

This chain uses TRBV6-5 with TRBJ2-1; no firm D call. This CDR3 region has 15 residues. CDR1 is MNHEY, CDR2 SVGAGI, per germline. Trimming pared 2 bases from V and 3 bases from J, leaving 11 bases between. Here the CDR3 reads CASSYRGSLYNEQFF. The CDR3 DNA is TGTGCCAGCAGTTACCGCGGATCCCTCTACAATGAGCAGTTCTTC.

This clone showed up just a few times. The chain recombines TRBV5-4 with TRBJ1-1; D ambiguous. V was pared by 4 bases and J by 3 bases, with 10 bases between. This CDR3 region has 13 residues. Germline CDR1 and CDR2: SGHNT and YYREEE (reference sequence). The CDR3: CASSRTGYTEAFF. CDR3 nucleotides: TGTGCCAGCAGCCGGACTGGGTACACTGAAGCTTTCTTT.

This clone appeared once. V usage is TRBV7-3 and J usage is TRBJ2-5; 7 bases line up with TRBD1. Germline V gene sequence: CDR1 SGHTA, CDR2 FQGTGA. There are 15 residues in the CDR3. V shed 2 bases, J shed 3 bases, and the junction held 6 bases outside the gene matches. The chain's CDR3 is CASSLGQGVEETQYF. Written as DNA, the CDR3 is TGTGCCAGCAGCTTAGGCCAGGGGGTAGAAGAGACCCAGTACTTC.

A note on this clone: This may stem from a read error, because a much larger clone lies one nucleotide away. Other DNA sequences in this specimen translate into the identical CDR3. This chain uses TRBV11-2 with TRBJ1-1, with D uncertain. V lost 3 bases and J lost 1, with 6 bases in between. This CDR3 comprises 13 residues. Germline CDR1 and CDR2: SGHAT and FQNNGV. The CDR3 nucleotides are TGTGCCAGCAGCTTGGGGAGGAACACTGAAGCTTTCTTT. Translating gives CASSLGRNTEAFF.

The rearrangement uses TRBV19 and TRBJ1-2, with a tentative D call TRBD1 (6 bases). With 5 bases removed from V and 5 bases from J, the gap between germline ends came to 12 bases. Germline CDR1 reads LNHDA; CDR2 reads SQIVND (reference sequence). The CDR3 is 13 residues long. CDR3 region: CASSLQGWYGYTF. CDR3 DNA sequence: TGTGCCAGTAGTCTTCAGGGGTGGTATGGCTACACCTTC.

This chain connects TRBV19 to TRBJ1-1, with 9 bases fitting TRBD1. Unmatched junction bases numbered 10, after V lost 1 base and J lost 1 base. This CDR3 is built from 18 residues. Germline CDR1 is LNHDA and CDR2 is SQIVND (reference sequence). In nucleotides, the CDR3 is TGTGCCAGTAGTATAGGTTTGACAGGGGGGCTTTGGAACACTGAAGCTTTCTTT. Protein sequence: CASSIGLTGGLWNTEAFF.

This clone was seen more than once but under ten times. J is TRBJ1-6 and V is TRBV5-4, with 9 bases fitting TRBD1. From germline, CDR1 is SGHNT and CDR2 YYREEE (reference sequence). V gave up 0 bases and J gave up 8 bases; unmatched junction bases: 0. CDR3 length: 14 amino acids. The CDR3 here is CASSLGDRDSPLHF. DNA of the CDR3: TGTGCCAGCAGCTTGGGGGACAGGGATTCACCCCTCCACTTT.

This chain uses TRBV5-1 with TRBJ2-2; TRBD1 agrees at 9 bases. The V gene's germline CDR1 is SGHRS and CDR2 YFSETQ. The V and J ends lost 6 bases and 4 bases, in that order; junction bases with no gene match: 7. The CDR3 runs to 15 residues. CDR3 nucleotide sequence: TGCGCCAGCACACAGGGGGCGTCGGGCACCGGGGAGCTGTTTTTT. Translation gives CASTQGASGTGELFF.

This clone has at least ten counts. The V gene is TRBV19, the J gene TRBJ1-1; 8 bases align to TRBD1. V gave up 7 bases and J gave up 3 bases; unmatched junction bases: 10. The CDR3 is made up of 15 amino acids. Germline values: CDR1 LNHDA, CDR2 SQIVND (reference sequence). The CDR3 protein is CASNPSDRADTEAFF. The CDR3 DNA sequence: TGTGCCAGTAACCCATCGGACAGGGCTGACACTGAAGCTTTCTTT.

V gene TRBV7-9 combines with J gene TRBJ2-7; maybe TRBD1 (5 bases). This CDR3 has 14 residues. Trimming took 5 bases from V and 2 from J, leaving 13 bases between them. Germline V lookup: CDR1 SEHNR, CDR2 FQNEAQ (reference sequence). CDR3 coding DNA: TGTGCCAGCAGCGGCAGGGTTTCGACCTACGAGCAGTACTTC. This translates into CASSGRVSTYEQYF. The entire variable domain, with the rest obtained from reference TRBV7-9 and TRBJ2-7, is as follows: DTGVSQNPRHKITKRGQNVTFRCDPISEHNRLYWYRQTLGQGPEFLTYFQNEAQLEKSRLLSDRFSAERPKGSFSTLEIQRTEQGDSAMYLCASSGRVSTYEQYFGPGTRLTVT.

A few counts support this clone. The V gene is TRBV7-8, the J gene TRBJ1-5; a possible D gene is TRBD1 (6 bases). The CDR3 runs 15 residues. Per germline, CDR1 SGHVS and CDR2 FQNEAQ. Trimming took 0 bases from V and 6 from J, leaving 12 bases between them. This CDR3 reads CASSLAGGAGQPQHF. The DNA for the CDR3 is TGTGCCAGCAGCTTAGCTGGGGGGGCAGGTCAGCCCCAGCATTTT.

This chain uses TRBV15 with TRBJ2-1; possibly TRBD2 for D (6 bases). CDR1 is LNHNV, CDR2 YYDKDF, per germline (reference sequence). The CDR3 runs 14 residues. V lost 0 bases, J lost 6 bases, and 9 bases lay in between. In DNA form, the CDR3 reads TGTGCCACCAGCAGAGAGGGGAGGAGCAATGAGCAGTTCTTC. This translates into CATSREGRSNEQFF.

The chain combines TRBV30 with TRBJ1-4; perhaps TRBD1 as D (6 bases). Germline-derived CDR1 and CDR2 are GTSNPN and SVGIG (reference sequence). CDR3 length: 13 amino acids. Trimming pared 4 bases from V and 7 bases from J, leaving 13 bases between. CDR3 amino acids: CAWNRVSVEKLFF. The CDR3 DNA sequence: TGTGCCTGGAACAGGGTGTCGGTTGAAAAACTGTTTTTT.

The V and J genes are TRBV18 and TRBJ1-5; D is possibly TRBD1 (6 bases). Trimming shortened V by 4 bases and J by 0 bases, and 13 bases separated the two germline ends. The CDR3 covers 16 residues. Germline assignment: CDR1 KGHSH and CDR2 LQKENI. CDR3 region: CASSQTQGYSNQPQHF. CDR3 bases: TGTGCCAGCTCACAAACACAGGGCTATAGCAATCAGCCCCAGCATTTT.

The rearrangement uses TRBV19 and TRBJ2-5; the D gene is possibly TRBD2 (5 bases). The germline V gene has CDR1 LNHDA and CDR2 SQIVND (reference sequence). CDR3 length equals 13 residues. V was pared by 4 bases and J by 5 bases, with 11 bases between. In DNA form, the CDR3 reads TGTGCCAGTAGTAGGGCGGGCAGCGAGACCCAGTACTTC. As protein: CASSRAGSETQYF.

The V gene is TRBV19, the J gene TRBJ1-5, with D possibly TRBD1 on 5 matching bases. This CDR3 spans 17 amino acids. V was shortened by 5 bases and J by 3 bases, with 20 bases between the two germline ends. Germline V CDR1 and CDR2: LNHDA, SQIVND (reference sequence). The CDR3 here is CASSFSFRQYDNQPQHF. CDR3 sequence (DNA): TGTGCCAGTAGTTTCTCGTTTCGACAGTATGACAATCAGCCCCAGCATTTT. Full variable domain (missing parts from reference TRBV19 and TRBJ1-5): DGGITQSPKYLFRKEGQNVTLSCEQNLNHDAMYWYRQDPGQGLRLIYYSQIVNDFQKGDIAEGYSVSREKKESFPLTVTSAQKNPTAFYLCASSFSFRQYDNQPQHFGDGTRLSIL.

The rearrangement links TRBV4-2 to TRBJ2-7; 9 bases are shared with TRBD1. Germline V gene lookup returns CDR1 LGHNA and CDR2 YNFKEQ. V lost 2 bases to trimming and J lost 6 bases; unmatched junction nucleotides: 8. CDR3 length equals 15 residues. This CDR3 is CASSQPGTGPLEQYF. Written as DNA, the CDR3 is TGTGCCAGCAGCCAACCAGGGACAGGGCCTCTCGAGCAGTACTTC.

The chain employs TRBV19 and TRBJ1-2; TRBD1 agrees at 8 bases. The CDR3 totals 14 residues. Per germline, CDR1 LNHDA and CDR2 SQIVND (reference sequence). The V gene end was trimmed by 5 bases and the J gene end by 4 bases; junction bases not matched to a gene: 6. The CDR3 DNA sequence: TGTGCCAGTAGTGCGGACAGGGCTACCTATGGCTACACCTTC. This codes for CASSADRATYGYTF.

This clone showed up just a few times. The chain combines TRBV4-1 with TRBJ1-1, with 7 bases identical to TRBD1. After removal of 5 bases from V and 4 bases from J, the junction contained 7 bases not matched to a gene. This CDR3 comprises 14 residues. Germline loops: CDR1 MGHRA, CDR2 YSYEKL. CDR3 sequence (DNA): TGCGCCAGCAGCGGCCGGACAGGAACCACTGAAGCTTTCTTT. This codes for CASSGRTGTTEAFF.

The CDR3 region has the DNA TGTGCCAGCAGCTTAAGGACAGCTGTTGGGACTGAAGCTTTCTTT. This encodes CASSLRTAVGTEAFF. The chain joins TRBV13 to TRBJ1-1; weak D call: TRBD1 (6 bases). This CDR3 has 15 residues. CDR1 is PRHDT and CDR2 is FYEKMQ in the germline V gene (reference sequence). Trimming stripped 2 bases from V and 5 bases from J, with 15 bases between.

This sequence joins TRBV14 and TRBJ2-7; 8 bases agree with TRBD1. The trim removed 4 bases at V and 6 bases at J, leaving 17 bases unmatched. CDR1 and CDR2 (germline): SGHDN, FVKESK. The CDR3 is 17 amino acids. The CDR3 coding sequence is TGTGCCAGCAGCCCGCGGGAAGGGCACAGGGGGTTCGGCGAGCAGTACTTC. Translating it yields CASSPREGHRGFGEQYF.

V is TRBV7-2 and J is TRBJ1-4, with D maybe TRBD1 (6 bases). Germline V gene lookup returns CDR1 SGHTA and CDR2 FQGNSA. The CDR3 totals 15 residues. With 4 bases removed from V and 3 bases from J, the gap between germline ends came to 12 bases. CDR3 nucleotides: TGTGCCAGCAGCTCGCGACAGGAGTCTAATGAAAAACTGTTTTTT. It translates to CASSSRQESNEKLFF.

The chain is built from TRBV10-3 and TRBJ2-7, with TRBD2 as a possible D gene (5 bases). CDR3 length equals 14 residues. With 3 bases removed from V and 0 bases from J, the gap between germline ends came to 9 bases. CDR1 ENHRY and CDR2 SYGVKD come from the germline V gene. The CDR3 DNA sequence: TGTGCCATCAGTGACCGGGGAAACTCCTACGAGCAGTACTTC. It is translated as CAISDRGNSYEQYF.

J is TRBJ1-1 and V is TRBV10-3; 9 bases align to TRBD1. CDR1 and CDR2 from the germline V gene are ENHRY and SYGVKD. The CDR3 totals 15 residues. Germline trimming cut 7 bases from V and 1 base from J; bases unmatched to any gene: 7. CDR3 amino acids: CAITPGTGTNTEAFF. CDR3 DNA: TGTGCCATCACCCCAGGGACAGGGACGAACACTGAAGCTTTCTTT.

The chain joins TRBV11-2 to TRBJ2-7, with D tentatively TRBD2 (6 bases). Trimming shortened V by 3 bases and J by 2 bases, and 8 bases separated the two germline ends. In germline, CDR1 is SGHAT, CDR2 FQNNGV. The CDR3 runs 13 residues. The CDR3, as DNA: TGTGCCAGCAGCTTGGGCGGGACCTACGAGCAGTACTTC. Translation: CASSLGGTYEQYF.

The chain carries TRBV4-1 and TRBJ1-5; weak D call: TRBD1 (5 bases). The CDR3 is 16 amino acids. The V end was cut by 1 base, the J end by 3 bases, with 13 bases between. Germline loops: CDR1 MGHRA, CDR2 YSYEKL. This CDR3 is CASSQVRGIDNQPQHF. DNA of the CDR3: TGCGCCAGCAGCCAAGTAAGGGGAATAGACAATCAGCCCCAGCATTTT.